One sample yielded the 29 T cell receptor beta chains listed below, sequenced in a study of beta chain features in type 1 diabetes. Of the isolated RNA, all was reverse transcribed, and so the sequenced material was expressed TCRB transcripts. TCRdb's copy holds only in-frame clones and misses some; the assay was immunoSEQ multiplex PCR. The table shows hundreds of thousands of clones, with about 32% occurring only once. Sequenced sample: naive CD4+ T cells from blood. Every receptor here comes from a man in his late teens or twenties in good health.

This clone was seen more than once but under ten times. The chain couples TRBV5-1 to TRBJ2-3; D is possibly TRBD2 (5 bases). The germline V gene encodes CDR1 SGHRS and CDR2 YFSETQ. Deletions cut 1 base from V and 6 bases from J, with 9 bases between. The length of the CDR3 is 13 residues. This CDR3 reads CASSLLAGDTQYF. CDR3 coding DNA: TGCGCCAGCAGCTTGCTAGCAGGCGATACGCAGTATTTT.

The rearrangement links TRBV27 to TRBJ2-3; a possible D gene is TRBD2 (5 bases). Germline V gene lookup returns CDR1 MNHEY and CDR2 SMNVEV (reference sequence). This CDR3 region has 14 residues. Trimming left V 5 bases short and J 5 bases short, with 14 bases between. The CDR3 DNA reads TGTGCCAGCAGTGAGGCAGGTCGGGGAGATACGCAGTATTTT. It translates to CASSEAGRGDTQYF.

In its sample, this clone was seen a few times. The chain recombines TRBV30 with TRBJ2-7; D is unclear. Germline CDR1 and CDR2: GTSNPN and SVGIG (reference sequence). The V end lost 3 bases, the J end lost 3 bases, and 15 bases lay between the germline ends. The CDR3 totals 14 residues. The CDR3 loop reads CAWSPGFSGYEQYF. The CDR3 DNA reads as TGTGCCTGGAGCCCCGGGTTCTCGGGCTACGAGCAGTACTTC.

The chain carries TRBV15 and TRBJ1-4; no clear D gene. Trimming cost V 3 bases and J 8 bases, with 7 bases left between them. The CDR3 covers 12 residues. Germline V gene data show CDR1 as LNHNV and CDR2 as YYDKDF (reference sequence). The CDR3 DNA sequence: TGTGCCACCAGCAGGGGCCAGGAAAAACTGTTTTTT. This sequence encodes CATSRGQEKLFF. Filled out from reference TRBV15 and TRBJ1-4, the complete variable domain reads DAMVIQNPRYQVTQFGKPVTLSCSQTLNHNVMYWYQQKSSQAPKLLFHYYDKDFNNEADTPDNFQSRRPNTSFCFLDIRSPGLGDTAMYLCATSRGQEKLFFGSGTQLSVL.

The chain joins TRBV5-1 to TRBJ2-3; D is unclear. CDR3 length: 11 amino acids. V gave up 0 bases and J gave up 11 bases, with 7 bases separating them. Germline V CDR1 and CDR2: SGHRS, YFSETQ. The CDR3 region is CASSLAQKQYF. DNA of the CDR3: TGCGCCAGCAGCTTGGCGCAGAAGCAGTATTTT.

In its sample, this clone was seen a few times. The junction departs from the called germline gene at one end, perhaps through a read error. The chain is built from TRBV20-1 and TRBJ1-1; tentatively, D is TRBD1 (5 bases). Germline CDR1 is DFQATT and CDR2 is SNEGSKA (reference sequence). The length of the CDR3 is 11 residues. The CDR3 is CSARETREAFF. CDR3 nucleotides: TGCAGTGCTAGAGAAACCAGGGAAGCCTTCTTT.

This clone was seen a handful of times. This chain joins TRBV10-3 and TRBJ2-1, with a tentative D call TRBD1 (5 bases). The V end lost 4 bases, the J end lost 2 bases, and 9 bases lay between the germline ends. CDR1 and CDR2 from the germline V gene are ENHRY and SYGVKD. The CDR3 runs 14 residues. The CDR3 DNA is TGTGCCATCAGTGGGCAGGGCACCTACAATGAGCAGTTCTTC. Its translation is CAISGQGTYNEQFF.

A word on this clone: Other DNA sequences from this sample encode an identical CDR3 as well. The chain links TRBV29-1 to TRBJ2-1; possibly TRBD1 for D (5 bases). V was pared by 6 bases and J by 10 bases, with 13 bases between. CDR1 and CDR2 (germline): SQVTM, ANQGSEA. The CDR3 loop spans 11 amino acids. For the CDR3, the DNA is TGCAGCGTAACAAGGGGTTGGGAGCAGTTCTTC. This sequence encodes CSVTRGWEQFF.

A few counts support this clone. The chain joins TRBV4-1 to TRBJ2-7, with 7 positions matching TRBD1. V dropped 3 bases and J dropped 7; count of bases not matched to a gene: 9. Germline V lookup: CDR1 MGHRA, CDR2 YSYEKL. The CDR3 contains 14 residues. CDR3 nucleotides: TGCGCCAGCAGCCAGTTTGACAGGGCTGGGGAGCAGTACTTC. It encodes CASSQFDRAGEQYF.

This clone has just a few counts. The V gene is TRBV6-6, the J gene TRBJ1-1; D is ambiguous. Germline V lookup: CDR1 MNHNY, CDR2 SVGAGI (reference sequence). The CDR3 is 12 residues long. With 2 bases removed from V and 1 base from J, the gap between germline ends came to 2 bases. The CDR3 DNA follows: TGTGCCAGCAGTTACAGGAACACTGAAGCTTTCTTT. Encoded protein: CASSYRNTEAFF.

V usage is TRBV2 and J usage is TRBJ2-7, with D hard to call. The CDR3 consists of 13 residues. Trimming left V 2 bases short and J 3 bases short, with 8 bases between. Germline CDR1 is SNHLY and CDR2 is FYNNEI. The CDR3 nucleotides are TGTGCCAGCAGTGAACAGATCCACTACGAGCAGTACTTC. Translating gives CASSEQIHYEQYF.

V usage is TRBV18 and J usage is TRBJ2-7; no clear D gene. Germline V gives CDR1 KGHSH, CDR2 LQKENI. This CDR3 region has 11 residues. V gave up 4 bases and J gave up 6 bases, with 7 bases separating them. The CDR3 region is CASSLGTEQYF. The CDR3, as DNA: TGTGCCAGCTCACTGGGCACCGAGCAGTACTTC.

This clone was counted between two and nine times. The chain recombines TRBV30 with TRBJ2-3; tentative D call: TRBD2 (5 bases). This CDR3 has 16 residues. V was trimmed by 0 bases and J by 2 bases, leaving 15 bases between them. CDR1 and CDR2 (germline): GTSNPN, SVGIG (reference sequence). CDR3 in amino acids: CAWSVRRLALTDTQYF. The CDR3 nucleotides read TGTGCCTGGAGTGTACGCAGGCTAGCCCTCACAGATACGCAGTATTTT.

The chain has TRBV5-4 and TRBJ2-7, with 10 bases aligning to TRBD1. V lost 3 bases to trimming and J lost 6 bases; unmatched junction nucleotides: 9. This CDR3 is built from 15 residues. Germline values: CDR1 SGHNT, CDR2 YYREEE (reference sequence). The CDR3 coding sequence is TGTGCCAGCAGCTCCCAGGGACAGGGGAAGGTCGAGCAGTACTTC. This codes for CASSSQGQGKVEQYF.

This clone was counted only a few times. The chain links TRBV28 to TRBJ2-7; D is perhaps TRBD1 (5 bases). With 3 bases removed from V and 0 bases from J, the gap between germline ends came to 9 bases. The CDR3 has 14 residues. Looked up from germline, CDR1 is MDHEN and CDR2 is SYDVKM. The CDR3: CASSFQGSSYEQYF. DNA for the CDR3: TGTGCCAGCAGTTTTCAGGGTAGCTCCTACGAGCAGTACTTC.

This clone came up a few times. This chain uses TRBV19 with TRBJ2-3; D possibly corresponds to TRBD1 (6 bases). Per germline, CDR1 LNHDA and CDR2 SQIVND (reference sequence). The CDR3 totals 15 residues. The V end lost 5 bases, the J end lost 0 bases, and 12 bases lay between the germline ends. The CDR3 is CASSPRDISTDTQYF. CDR3 bases: TGTGCCAGTAGTCCCCGGGACATCAGCACAGATACGCAGTATTTT.

The chain recombines TRBV4-3 with TRBJ2-1; 9 bases line up with TRBD2. Germline-derived CDR1 and CDR2 are LGHNA and YSLEER. The CDR3 contains 16 residues. V trimming: 3 bases; J trimming: 7 bases; junction bases outside the gene matches: 10. CDR3: CASSHVSGRSGNEQFF. CDR3 DNA: TGCGCCAGCAGCCACGTTAGCGGGAGAAGTGGGAATGAGCAGTTCTTC.

The rearrangement uses TRBV29-1 and TRBJ2-3; D might be TRBD1 or TRBD2, each matching 5 bases. The CDR3 length is 14 residues. From germline, CDR1 is SQVTM and CDR2 ANQGSEA. Between the trimmed V and J ends, which lost 3 bases and 9 bases, there was a span of 19 bases. CDR3 protein: CSVEGTGRPVTQYF. The CDR3 nucleotides read TGCAGCGTTGAGGGGACGGGCCGGCCAGTAACGCAGTATTTT.

This clone was found a few times. This chain links TRBV5-1 with TRBJ1-2, with 8 nucleotides matching TRBD1. Trimming took 1 base from V and 4 from J; bases not matched to a gene: 6. Germline values: CDR1 SGHRS, CDR2 YFSETQ. The CDR3 totals 15 residues. In DNA, the CDR3 is TGCGCCAGCAGCTTGTACGGACAGGGCGCCTATGGCTACACCTTC. This codes for CASSLYGQGAYGYTF. Based on the CDR3 plus reference TRBV5-1 and TRBJ1-2, the full variable domain is KAGVTQTPRYLIKTRGQQVTLSCSPISGHRSVSWYQQTPGQGLQFLFEYFSETQRNKGNFPGRFSGRQFSNSRSEMNVSTLELGDSALYLCASSLYGQGAYGYTFGSGTRLTVV.

This clone turned up a few times. The chain has TRBV18 and TRBJ2-4; no firm D call. The CDR3 length is 13 residues. Germline V CDR1 and CDR2: KGHSH, LQKENI. Trimming took 3 bases from V and 11 from J, leaving 14 bases between them. Here the CDR3 reads CASSPPGPVVQYF. DNA of the CDR3: TGTGCCAGCTCACCCCCCGGGCCCGTTGTTCAGTACTTC.

In its sample, this clone was seen a few times. The V call is TRBV19, the J call TRBJ1-5; D is undetermined. Trimming stripped 9 bases from V and 1 base from J, with 10 bases between. The CDR3 runs 13 residues. Germline CDR1 and CDR2: LNHDA and SQIVND (reference sequence). CDR3 in amino acids: CASWSRSNQPQHF. DNA of the CDR3: TGTGCCAGCTGGTCGAGGAGCAATCAGCCCCAGCATTTT.

The chain joins TRBV29-1 to TRBJ2-3, with TRBD1 matching 10 bases. With 6 bases clipped from V and 3 bases from J, the junction kept 9 bases outside the gene matches. The length of the CDR3 is 15 residues. CDR1 is SQVTM, CDR2 ANQGSEA, per germline. CDR3 in amino acids: CSVDPGTGVTDTQYF. CDR3 DNA sequence: TGCAGCGTAGACCCCGGGACAGGGGTGACAGATACGCAGTATTTT.

J is TRBJ2-1 and V is TRBV15; 8 positions agree with TRBD2. V was clipped by 1 base and J by 8 bases; unmatched bases: 10. The length of the CDR3 is 16 residues. CDR1 is LNHNV, CDR2 YYDKDF, per germline (reference sequence). The CDR3 protein is CATSRVGPAGVDEQFF. CDR3 DNA: TGTGCCACCAGCAGAGTCGGTCCAGCGGGAGTGGATGAGCAGTTCTTC.

This clone was detected a few times. The chain couples TRBV30 to TRBJ1-5; D gene ambiguous. This CDR3 has 12 residues. Germline V gene lookup returns CDR1 GTSNPN and CDR2 SVGIG (reference sequence). Deletions cut 3 bases from V and 6 bases from J, with 9 bases between. The CDR3, as DNA: TGTGCCTGGAGCGCGGGTTCTCAGCCCCAGCATTTT. This sequence encodes CAWSAGSQPQHF.

This chain links TRBV29-1 with TRBJ2-7; D remains ambiguous. The CDR3 has 13 residues. Trimming removed 4 bases at V and 3 bases at J, with 13 bases between. Germline CDR1 is SQVTM and CDR2 is ANQGSEA. CDR3 nucleotide sequence: TGCAGCGTTGTGTTCCGGGCCGACTACGAGCAGTACTTC. This codes for CSVVFRADYEQYF.

This clone occurred a few times. The CDR3 protein is CASSYFASGVLDTQYF. CDR3 DNA sequence: TGTGCCAGCAGCTACTTTGCTAGCGGGGTCCTAGATACGCAGTATTTT. This chain links TRBV13 with TRBJ2-3, with 9 nucleotides matching TRBD2. The germline gives CDR1 PRHDT, CDR2 FYEKMQ (reference sequence). The trim removed 4 bases at V and 5 bases at J, leaving 10 bases unmatched. This CDR3 comprises 16 residues.

V and J are TRBV4-1 and TRBJ2-1; 8 bases agree with TRBD2. Germline V CDR1 and CDR2: MGHRA, YSYEKL. Unmatched junction bases numbered 6, after V lost 0 bases and J lost 2 bases. There are 17 residues in the CDR3. CDR3 protein: CASSQDPPAGAYNEQFF. CDR3 nucleotides: TGCGCCAGCAGCCAAGATCCTCCAGCGGGGGCCTACAATGAGCAGTTCTTC.

This clone was observed a few times. This chain joins TRBV30 and TRBJ2-3, with D possibly matching TRBD2 (6 bases). Germline CDR1 and CDR2: GTSNPN and SVGIG (reference sequence). Trimming took off 1 base at V and 4 bases at J, with 15 bases between the two ends. This CDR3 is built from 15 residues. The DNA of the CDR3 is TGTGCCTGGAGTGAAGGGAACGGGGGATCAGATACGCAGTATTTT. It codes for CAWSEGNGGSDTQYF. Full variable domain (remainder filled in from reference TRBV30 and TRBJ2-3): SQTIHQWPATLVQPVGSPLSLECTVEGTSNPNLYWYRQAAGRGLQLLFYSVGIGQISSEVPQNLSASRPQDRQFILSSKKLLLSDSGFYLCAWSEGNGGSDTQYFGPGTRLTVL.

This clone was seen a few times. The chain is built from TRBV29-1 and TRBJ2-1; D remains ambiguous. The CDR3 is 14 residues long. Between the trimmed V and J ends, which lost 8 bases and 0 bases, there was a span of 14 bases. Germline assignment: CDR1 SQVTM and CDR2 ANQGSEA. The CDR3 reads CSLTVGPSYNEQFF. The CDR3 DNA follows: TGCAGCTTGACGGTTGGGCCCTCCTACAATGAGCAGTTCTTC.